A selection of T cell receptor beta chains follows, all from one sample in a study of T cell repertoires in cytomegalovirus infection. These TCRs are of unknown antigen specificity. TCRdb re-called the reads with MiXCR, one entry per CDR3 protein. This table holds about 55,000 distinct CDR3 sequences, over 15% found once. Here the sequenced sample was CD8+ T cells from cultured PBMCs, taken from culture after CMV antigen stimulation. The receptors derive from a human donor in good health (CMV status not recorded). Some clones in this sample may be carry-over from other donors' samples. Both conserved end residues are part of each CDR3. Expanded clones are given a class, and other clones once, few, many or no size at all.

abundance,j_gene,v_gene,CDR3aa
few,TRBJ2-5,TRBV6-2/TRBV6-3,CASTRIPGPQTQYF
many,TRBJ1-5,TRBV7-8,CASSLERGQPQHF
many,TRBJ1-1,TRBV11-1,CASSLPQPGQGNTEAFF
NA,TRBJ2-3,TRBV7-2,CANSLMGVRSGSDTQYF
NA,TRBJ2-7,TRBV7-2,CASSLSRGRGSYEQYF
NA,TRBJ2-2,TRBV6-2/TRBV6-3,CASSYLLNTGELFF
many,TRBJ2-5,TRBV4-3,CASSQDITRTGSETQYF
NA,TRBJ2-7,TRBV7-8,CASSLGKGQGAHEQYF
few,TRBJ1-1,TRBV7-2,CASSPPRGLNTEAFF
NA,TRBJ2-1,TRBV7-2,CASSLTGGPREQFF
few,TRBJ2-7,TRBV7-2,CASSPPTGGYEQYF